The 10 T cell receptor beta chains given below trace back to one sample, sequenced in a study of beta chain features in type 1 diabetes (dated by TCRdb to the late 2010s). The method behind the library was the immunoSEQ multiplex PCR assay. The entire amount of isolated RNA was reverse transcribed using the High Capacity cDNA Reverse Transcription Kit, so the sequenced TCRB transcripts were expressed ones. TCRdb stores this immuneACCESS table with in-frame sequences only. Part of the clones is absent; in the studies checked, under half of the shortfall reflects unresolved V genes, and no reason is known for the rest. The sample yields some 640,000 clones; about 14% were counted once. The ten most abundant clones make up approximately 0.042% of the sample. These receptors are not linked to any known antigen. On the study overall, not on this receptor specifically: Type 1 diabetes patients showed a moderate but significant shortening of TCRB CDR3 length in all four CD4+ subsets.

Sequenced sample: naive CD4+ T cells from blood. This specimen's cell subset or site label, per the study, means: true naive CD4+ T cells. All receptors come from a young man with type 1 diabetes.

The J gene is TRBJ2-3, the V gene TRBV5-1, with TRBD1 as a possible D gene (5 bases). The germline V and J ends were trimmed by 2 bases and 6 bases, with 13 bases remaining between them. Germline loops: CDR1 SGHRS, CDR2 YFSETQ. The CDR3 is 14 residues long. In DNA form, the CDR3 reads TGCGCCAGCAGCTTCCCCCAGCAGGGCGATACGCAGTATTTT. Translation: CASSFPQQGDTQYF.

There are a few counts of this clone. CDR3 sequence reads: CASNPAGELLYEQYF. DNA for the CDR3: TGCGCCAGCAACCCAGCTGGGGAGCTTCTCTACGAGCAGTACTTC. The chain links TRBV5-1 to TRBJ2-7; TRBD2 might be the D (5 bases). Germline V CDR1 and CDR2: SGHRS, YFSETQ. The CDR3 is made up of 15 amino acids. Trimming took 6 bases from V and 3 from J, leaving 19 bases between them.

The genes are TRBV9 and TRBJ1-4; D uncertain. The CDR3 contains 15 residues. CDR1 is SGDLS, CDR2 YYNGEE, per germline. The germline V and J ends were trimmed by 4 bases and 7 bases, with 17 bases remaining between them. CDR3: CASSRTAQDVEKLFF. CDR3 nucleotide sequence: TGTGCCAGCAGCCGGACCGCTCAGGACGTTGAAAAACTGTTTTTT.

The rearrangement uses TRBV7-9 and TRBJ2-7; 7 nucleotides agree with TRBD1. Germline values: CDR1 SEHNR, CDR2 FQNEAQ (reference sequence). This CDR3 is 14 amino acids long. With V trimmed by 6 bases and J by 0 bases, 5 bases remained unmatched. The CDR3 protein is CASSPPGGSYEQYF. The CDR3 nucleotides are TGTGCCAGCAGTCCTCCAGGGGGCTCCTACGAGCAGTACTTC.

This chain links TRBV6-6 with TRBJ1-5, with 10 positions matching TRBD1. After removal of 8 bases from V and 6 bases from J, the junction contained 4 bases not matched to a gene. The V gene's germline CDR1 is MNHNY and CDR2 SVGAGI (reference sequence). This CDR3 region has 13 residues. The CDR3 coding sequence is TGTGCCAGCGGGACAGGGGTTTTTCAGCCCCAGCATTTT. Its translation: CASGTGVFQPQHF.

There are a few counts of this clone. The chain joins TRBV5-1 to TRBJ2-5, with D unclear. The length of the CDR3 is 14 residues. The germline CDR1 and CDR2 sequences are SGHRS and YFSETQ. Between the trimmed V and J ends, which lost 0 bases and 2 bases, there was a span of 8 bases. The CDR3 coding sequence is TGCGCCAGCAGCTTGGGGGCGGCTCAAGAGACCCAGTACTTC. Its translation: CASSLGAAQETQYF.

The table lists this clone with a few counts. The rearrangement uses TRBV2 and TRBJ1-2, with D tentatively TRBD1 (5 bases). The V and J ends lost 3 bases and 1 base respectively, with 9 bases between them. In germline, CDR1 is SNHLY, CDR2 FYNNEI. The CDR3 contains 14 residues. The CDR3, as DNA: TGTGCCAGCAGTGAGCAGGGAGATAACTATGGCTACACCTTC. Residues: CASSEQGDNYGYTF. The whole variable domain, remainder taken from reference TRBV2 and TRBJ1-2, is EPEVTQTPSHQVTQMGQEVILRCVPISNHLYFYWYRQILGQKVEFLVSFYNNEISEKSEIFDDQFSVERPDGSNFTLKIRSTKLEDSAMYFCASSEQGDNYGYTFGSGTRLTVV.

CDR3 amino acids: CASSPTDRGYEQYF. In DNA, the CDR3 is TGTGCCAGCTCACCAACGGACAGGGGTTACGAGCAGTACTTC. The rearrangement uses TRBV18 and TRBJ2-7; 9 bases align to TRBD1. Germline values: CDR1 KGHSH, CDR2 LQKENI. The CDR3 extends over 14 amino acids. Germline trimming cut 2 bases from V and 4 bases from J; bases unmatched to any gene: 3.

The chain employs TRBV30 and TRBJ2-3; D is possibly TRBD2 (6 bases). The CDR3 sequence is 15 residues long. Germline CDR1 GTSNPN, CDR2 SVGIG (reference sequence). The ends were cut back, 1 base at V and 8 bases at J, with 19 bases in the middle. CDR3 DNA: TGTGCCTGGAGTGGGGTAGCGGACCCGACGGTTACGCAGTATTTT. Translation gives CAWSGVADPTVTQYF.

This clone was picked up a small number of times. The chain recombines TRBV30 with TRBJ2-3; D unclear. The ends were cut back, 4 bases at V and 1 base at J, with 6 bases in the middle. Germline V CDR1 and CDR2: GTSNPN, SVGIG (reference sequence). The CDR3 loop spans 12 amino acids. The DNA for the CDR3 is TGTGCCTGGACTCCTGGCACAGATACGCAGTATTTT. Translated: CAWTPGTDTQYF.